This T cell receptor (beta chain) derives from a study of T cells in Graves' hyperthyroidism and ophthalmopathy. As concerns this clonotype: The antigen is undetermined.

In patients aged 18 to 65, hyperthyroidism was newly diagnosed, with duration under 2 months. Diagnoses used clinical symptoms, serum thyroxine and TRAb, thyroid ultrasound and orbital computed tomography. The study, taken as a whole, reports: A median roughly 6.6 months before onset, the model predicted ophthalmopathy.

CDR3 length: 16 amino acids. The V end lost 0 bases, the J end lost 8 bases, and 16 bases lay between the germline ends. Germline V gene sequence: CDR1 LGHNA, CDR2 YSLEER. TCR beta CDR3 regions were amplified from RNA. In the first-round RT-PCR of the TCR CDR3, the HTBI primer set was used. TCRdb ran MiXCR on the multiplex PCR reads and lists one entry per CDR3 protein. Altogether fewer than 750,000 distinct CDR3 sequences are present, around 42% being singletons, with the ten largest covering around 8%. Sample: peripheral blood or thyroid tissue (not recorded which). The chain employs TRBV4-3 and TRBJ1-4; D perhaps matches TRBD1 (6 bases). The clonotype comes from a woman aged 18-29 years with Graves' hyperthyroidism. CDR3 sequence (DNA): TGCGCCAGCAGCCAAGAGGGGGCAGGGCGGAACGAAAAACTGTTTTTT. Its translation: CASSQEGAGRNEKLFF.